The 32 T cell receptor beta chains below come from one sample, sequenced in a study of PD-L1 blockade in urothelial cancer. Noted time point: pretreatment peripheral blood. This table comes from immunoSEQ multiplex PCR, and its TCRdb copy is limited to in-frame clones, with some not included. This sample has about 52,000 clones, with approximately 77% found just once. Sequences were derived from PBMCs, sampled around atezolizumab (anti-PD-L1) treatment. The receptor set was obtained from a man in his 70s with urothelial cancer.

The rearrangement links TRBV5-6 to TRBJ2-5; 9 bases align to TRBD2. V trimming: 4 bases; J trimming: 9 bases; junction bases outside the gene matches: 13. Germline V lookup: CDR1 SGHDT, CDR2 YYEEEE. This CDR3 contains 15 residues. In nucleotides, the CDR3 is TGTGCCAGCAGCCCGTGGGGAGCGGGGGGCCGGGCCCAGTACTTC. This gives the protein CASSPWGAGGRAQYF.

This clone was counted a few times. This chain connects TRBV4-2 to TRBJ2-1; the D gene is possibly TRBD2 (6 bases). CDR1 and CDR2 from the germline V gene are LGHNA and YNFKEQ. The CDR3 is 19 amino acids. The V and J ends lost 1 base and 0 bases respectively, with 19 bases between them. The CDR3 region has the DNA TGTGCCAGCAGCCAAGGCCCGGGGGAGCCTTCGAGCTCCTACAATGAGCAGTTCTTC. Its translation: CASSQGPGEPSSSYNEQFF.

The CDR3 bases are TGCGCCAGCAGCCAAGTGGCTCGGGGTTCACCCCTCCACTTT. It is translated as CASSQVARGSPLHF. V and J are TRBV4-3 and TRBJ1-6; D not resolved. Trimming took 1 base from V and 9 from J, leaving 10 bases between them. The CDR3 runs 14 residues. The germline gives CDR1 LGHNA, CDR2 YSLEER.

This chain uses TRBV6-5 with TRBJ1-2, with unresolved D. Germline CDR1 MNHEY, CDR2 SVGAGI. The CDR3 is 15 amino acids. Trimming removed 6 bases from V and 0 bases from J, with 14 bases in between. The CDR3 nucleotides read TGTGCCAGCAGACCCGGACGCGGGACTAACTATGGCTACACCTTC. Encoded protein: CASRPGRGTNYGYTF.

The V gene is TRBV6-5, the J gene TRBJ1-4, with D maybe TRBD1 (6 bases). The CDR3 sequence is 14 residues long. Trimming stripped 5 bases from V and 5 bases from J, with 12 bases between. Looked up from germline, CDR1 is MNHEY and CDR2 is SVGAGI. CDR3 loop: CASSRGQSNEKLFF. The CDR3, as DNA: TGTGCCAGCAGTCGCGGACAGTCGAATGAAAAACTGTTTTTT.

This clone was detected once. This chain joins TRBV5-4 and TRBJ2-1; 7 positions agree with TRBD2. V gave up 0 bases and J gave up 4 bases; unmatched junction bases: 1. The CDR3 length is 14 residues. Per the germline V gene, CDR1 is SGHNT and CDR2 is YYREEE (reference sequence). The CDR3 spells CASSLGGGYNEQFF. Written as DNA, the CDR3 is TGTGCCAGCAGCTTGGGGGGAGGGTACAATGAGCAGTTCTTC.

This clone was seen a single time. The chain uses TRBV19 and TRBJ1-4; tentatively, D is TRBD1 (6 bases). Per the germline V gene, CDR1 is LNHDA and CDR2 is SQIVND (reference sequence). Deletions cut 4 bases from V and 3 bases from J, with 6 bases between. The CDR3 runs to 13 residues. The CDR3 loop is CASSRGPNEKLFF. The CDR3 DNA sequence: TGTGCCAGTAGTAGGGGGCCTAATGAAAAACTGTTTTTT.

The chain combines TRBV2 with TRBJ1-6; 8 nucleotides agree with TRBD1. V lost 5 bases, J lost 13 bases, and 10 bases stayed unmatched. The germline V gene has CDR1 SNHLY and CDR2 FYNNEI. CDR3 length: 14 amino acids. CDR3 in DNA: TGTGCCAGCAGTCCGGACAGGGCCCCAGACCCCCTCCACTTT. The encoded protein is CASSPDRAPDPLHF.

This chain joins TRBV5-4 and TRBJ1-3, with D perhaps matching TRBD1 (6 bases). V was cut by 2 bases and J by 8 bases, with 11 bases left in between. The CDR3 runs to 13 residues. Germline loops: CDR1 SGHNT, CDR2 YYREEE (reference sequence). CDR3 loop: CASSLQGEHTIYF. Here the CDR3 DNA reads TGTGCCAGCAGCTTACAGGGTGAGCACACCATATATTTT. The full variable domain, its missing parts supplied by reference TRBV5-4 and TRBJ1-3, is ETGVTQSPTHLIKTRGQQVTLRCSSQSGHNTVSWYQQALGQGPQFIFQYYREEENGRGNFPPRFSGLQFPNYSSELNVNALELDDSALYLCASSLQGEHTIYFGEGSWLTVV.

This clone has just a few counts. V and J are TRBV10-3 and TRBJ1-6; TRBD1 aligns across 7 bases. CDR3 length equals 15 residues. Germline V gives CDR1 ENHRY, CDR2 SYGVKD. Losses at the gene ends were 3 bases for V and 6 bases for J; bases not matched to a gene: 5. In DNA, the CDR3 is TGTGCCATCAGTGACGGGACAGAGTTTAATTCACCCCTCCACTTT. Its translation is CAISDGTEFNSPLHF.

The chain is built from TRBV10-3 and TRBJ1-3; D uncertain. The germline CDR1 and CDR2 sequences are ENHRY and SYGVKD. V lost 10 bases and J lost 2, with 18 bases in between. This CDR3 region has 15 residues. The CDR3 sequence is CATTLGAAPGNTIYF. The CDR3 region has the DNA TGTGCCACCACTTTGGGTGCGGCTCCTGGAAACACCATATATTTT.

The chain couples TRBV7-2 to TRBJ2-7; 11 nucleotides match TRBD2. Trimming removed 5 bases from V and 4 bases from J; junction bases left unmatched: 10. Germline V gene sequence: CDR1 SGHTA, CDR2 FQGNSA. The CDR3 is 16 residues long. The CDR3 reads CASSLIAGGPMYEQYF. The CDR3 coding sequence is TGTGCCAGCAGCCTGATAGCGGGAGGGCCGATGTACGAGCAGTACTTC.

J is TRBJ1-2 and V is TRBV30, with D possibly matching TRBD1 (5 bases). Germline-derived CDR1 and CDR2 are GTSNPN and SVGIG (reference sequence). The ends were cut back, 0 bases at V and 5 bases at J, with 10 bases in the middle. The CDR3 runs to 13 residues. The CDR3, as DNA: TGTGCCTGGAGTGTGCTCAGGGCGTATGGCTACACCTTC. Translation: CAWSVLRAYGYTF. Together with reference TRBV30 and TRBJ1-2, the CDR3 gives the full variable domain: SQTIHQWPATLVQPVGSPLSLECTVEGTSNPNLYWYRQAAGRGLQLLFYSVGIGQISSEVPQNLSASRPQDRQFILSSKKLLLSDSGFYLCAWSVLRAYGYTFGSGTRLTVV.

The J gene is TRBJ2-3, the V gene TRBV18; D possibly corresponds to TRBD1 (6 bases). Germline V CDR1 and CDR2: KGHSH, LQKENI. Trimming took off 3 bases at V and 2 bases at J, with 12 bases between the two ends. The length of the CDR3 is 15 residues. CDR3 sequence (DNA): TGTGCCAGCTCACCCGATACAGGGATCACAGATACGCAGTATTTT. It translates to CASSPDTGITDTQYF.

This clone has a single count. This chain joins TRBV5-1 and TRBJ2-3; 7 nucleotides agree with TRBD1. The V segment lost 3 bases and the J segment 7 bases; nucleotides outside the gene matches: 11. This CDR3 is 15 amino acids long. CDR1 and CDR2 from the germline V gene are SGHRS and YFSETQ. CDR3 residues: CASSSSGTAGHTQYF. The DNA for the CDR3 is TGCGCCAGCAGCTCCTCCGGGACAGCAGGGCATACGCAGTATTTT.

The chain uses TRBV30 and TRBJ1-1; D is uncertain. Germline V lookup: CDR1 GTSNPN, CDR2 SVGIG (reference sequence). CDR3 length: 13 amino acids. V shed 2 bases and J shed 4 bases, with 11 bases lying between them. In DNA form, the CDR3 reads TGTGCCTGGAGTACCGGGAAGGGCACTGAAGCTTTCTTT. Its translation: CAWSTGKGTEAFF. Drawing the rest from reference TRBV30 and TRBJ1-1, the complete variable domain is SQTIHQWPATLVQPVGSPLSLECTVEGTSNPNLYWYRQAAGRGLQLLFYSVGIGQISSEVPQNLSASRPQDRQFILSSKKLLLSDSGFYLCAWSTGKGTEAFFGQGTRLTVV.

V gene TRBV5-8 combines with J gene TRBJ1-2; the D gene is possibly TRBD1 (5 bases). V lost 4 bases and J lost 3, with 22 bases in between. CDR1 SGHTS and CDR2 YDEGEE come from the germline V gene. The CDR3 contains 17 residues. For the CDR3, the DNA is TGTGCCAGCAGCACCTACCCCATCAGGGTTGTTGACTATGGCTACACCTTC. Protein sequence: CASSTYPIRVVDYGYTF. The variable domain in full, completed from reference TRBV5-8 and TRBJ1-2, reads EAGVTQSPTHLIKTRGQQATLRCSPISGHTSVYWYQQALGLGLQFLLWYDEGEERNRGNFPPRFSGRQFPNYSSELNVNALELEDSALYLCASSTYPIRVVDYGYTFGSGTRLTVV.

The rearrangement links TRBV7-8 to TRBJ1-1, with a possible D match to TRBD1 (6 bases). Trimming took 1 base from V and 4 from J, leaving 13 bases between them. CDR3 length: 15 residues. Per germline, CDR1 SGHVS and CDR2 FQNEAQ. CDR3 DNA sequence: TGTGCCAGCAGCTTAGGCGATACAGGGATCACTGAAGCTTTCTTT. Translated: CASSLGDTGITEAFF.

This clone was seen once. The chain links TRBV5-1 to TRBJ2-3; the match to TRBD2 covers 9 bases. V trimming: 0 bases; J trimming: 2 bases; junction bases outside the gene matches: 4. The CDR3 contains 16 residues. Germline V gene lookup returns CDR1 SGHRS and CDR2 YFSETQ. The chain's CDR3 is CASSLVAGGITDTQYF. CDR3 sequence (DNA): TGCGCCAGCAGCTTGGTTGCGGGGGGGATCACAGATACGCAGTATTTT.

Only a few counts were recorded for this clone. The rearrangement uses TRBV5-1 and TRBJ1-1; possible D gene TRBD1, 6 bases. The CDR3 is 15 residues long. V lost 0 bases and J lost 4, with 13 bases in between. Germline V CDR1 and CDR2: SGHRS, YFSETQ. The CDR3 DNA sequence: TGCGCCAGCAGCTTGGGGGGAGGGGGGAGCACTGAAGCTTTCTTT. Protein sequence: CASSLGGGGSTEAFF.

The V call is TRBV7-2, the J call TRBJ1-1; no clear D. There are 13 residues in the CDR3. Germline V gene lookup returns CDR1 SGHTA and CDR2 FQGNSA. V dropped 4 bases and J dropped 0 bases, with 6 bases sitting between them. The CDR3 DNA reads TGTGCCAGCAGCTCCCCAATGAACACTGAAGCTTTCTTT. Its protein product is CASSSPMNTEAFF. Full variable domain (missing parts from reference TRBV7-2 and TRBJ1-1): GAGVSQSPSNKVTEKGKDVELRCDPISGHTALYWYRQSLGQGLEFLIYFQGNSAPDKSGLPSDRFSAERTGGSVSTLTIQRTQQEDSAVYLCASSSPMNTEAFFGQGTRLTVV.

J is TRBJ2-4 and V is TRBV28; possible D gene TRBD1, 6 bases. V lost 6 bases and J lost 3, with 21 bases in between. Germline CDR1 reads MDHEN; CDR2 reads SYDVKM. CDR3 length: 17 residues. In DNA form, the CDR3 reads TGTGCCAGCAGCCACCGGACAGAGAAAGGAGGCAAAAACATTCAGTACTTC. Amino acids: CASSHRTEKGGKNIQYF.

CDR3 in amino acids: CASPGSAGGGHEQYF. The DNA of the CDR3 is TGTGCCAGCCCCGGGTCGGCGGGGGGTGGGCACGAGCAGTACTTC. V usage is TRBV18 and J usage is TRBJ2-7; 8 nucleotides line up with TRBD2. Trimming at V came to 8 bases and at J to 5 bases, leaving 14 bases not matched to a gene. The CDR3 totals 15 residues. Germline CDR1 reads KGHSH; CDR2 reads LQKENI.

The genes are TRBV18 and TRBJ1-2; the match to TRBD1 covers 8 bases. V trimming: 0 bases; J trimming: 0 bases; junction bases outside the gene matches: 15. CDR3 length: 20 amino acids. Per germline, CDR1 KGHSH and CDR2 LQKENI. Written as DNA, the CDR3 is TGTGCCAGCTCACCACCGGTTATGACAGGGGCGACTCAGGCTAACTATGGCTACACCTTC. Encoded protein: CASSPPVMTGATQANYGYTF.

V is TRBV6-5 and J is TRBJ2-7, with 13 bases lining up with TRBD2. Germline CDR1 reads MNHEY; CDR2 reads SVGAGI. V lost 6 bases to trimming and J lost 3 bases; unmatched junction nucleotides: 2. The CDR3 contains 14 residues. The CDR3 sequence is CASRRTSGSYEQYF. The CDR3 DNA is TGTGCCAGCAGGAGGACTAGCGGGAGCTACGAGCAGTACTTC.

The chain combines TRBV9 with TRBJ2-3, with 9 positions matching TRBD1. V lost 4 bases and J lost 4; bases outside the gene matches: 10. The CDR3 length is 16 residues. Germline V CDR1 and CDR2: SGDLS, YYNGEE. In nucleotides, the CDR3 is TGTGCCAGCAGCACGAGCGGGACAGGGCCGCCAGATACGCAGTATTTT. Its protein is CASSTSGTGPPDTQYF.

This clone has just a few counts. The V gene is TRBV19, the J gene TRBJ2-7, with TRBD2 identical over 9 bases. Germline lookup yields CDR1 LNHDA and CDR2 SQIVND (reference sequence). The CDR3 has 15 residues. The V gene end was trimmed by 3 bases and the J gene end by 3 bases; junction bases not matched to a gene: 6. CDR3 amino acids: CASSIGLAGNYEQYF. CDR3 in DNA: TGTGCCAGTAGTATCGGGCTAGCGGGAAACTACGAGCAGTACTTC.

The chain is built from TRBV14 and TRBJ2-1, with D maybe TRBD2 (6 bases). Trimming shortened V by 2 bases and J by 0 bases, and 8 bases separated the two germline ends. The CDR3 is made up of 15 amino acids. Germline-derived CDR1 and CDR2 are SGHDN and FVKESK. Here the CDR3 DNA reads TGTGCCAGCAGCCAAAGACTAGTCTCCTACAATGAGCAGTTCTTC. It is translated as CASSQRLVSYNEQFF.

This clone was picked up one time. The V call is TRBV19, the J call TRBJ2-6; 9 nucleotides agree with TRBD1. Germline loops: CDR1 LNHDA, CDR2 SQIVND (reference sequence). CDR3 length: 18 residues. The ends lost 5 bases at V and 1 base at J; junction bases unmatched: 9. The CDR3 here is CASSPRDRAMSGANVLTF. The DNA of the CDR3 is TGTGCCAGTAGTCCCCGGGACAGGGCTATGTCTGGGGCCAACGTCCTGACTTTC.

The V and J genes are TRBV27 and TRBJ1-2, with 7 bases matching TRBD1. Germline V gene lookup returns CDR1 MNHEY and CDR2 SMNVEV (reference sequence). CDR3 length: 13 amino acids. V lost 6 bases, J lost 6 bases, and 7 bases stayed unmatched. The CDR3, as DNA: TGTGCCAGCAGGCTAACAGGGGATCATGGCTACACCTTC. As protein: CASRLTGDHGYTF.

This chain uses TRBV5-5 with TRBJ2-5, with D perhaps matching TRBD2 (5 bases). With 1 base removed from V and 2 bases from J, the gap between germline ends came to 12 bases. CDR3 length: 15 amino acids. The germline V gene has CDR1 SGHKS and CDR2 YYEKEE (reference sequence). CDR3 region: CASSLRAGGQETQYF. CDR3 coding DNA: TGTGCCAGCAGCTTGAGGGCGGGTGGTCAAGAGACCCAGTACTTC.

This clone appeared a few times. This chain links TRBV5-1 with TRBJ2-5, with a possible D match to TRBD1 (5 bases). CDR1 and CDR2 (germline): SGHRS, YFSETQ. Trimming cost V 1 base and J 0 bases, with 13 bases left between them. CDR3 length: 16 amino acids. The CDR3 nucleotides are TGCGCCAGCAGCTTGAGGATGCAGGGAAACCAAGAGACCCAGTACTTC. The encoded protein is CASSLRMQGNQETQYF.